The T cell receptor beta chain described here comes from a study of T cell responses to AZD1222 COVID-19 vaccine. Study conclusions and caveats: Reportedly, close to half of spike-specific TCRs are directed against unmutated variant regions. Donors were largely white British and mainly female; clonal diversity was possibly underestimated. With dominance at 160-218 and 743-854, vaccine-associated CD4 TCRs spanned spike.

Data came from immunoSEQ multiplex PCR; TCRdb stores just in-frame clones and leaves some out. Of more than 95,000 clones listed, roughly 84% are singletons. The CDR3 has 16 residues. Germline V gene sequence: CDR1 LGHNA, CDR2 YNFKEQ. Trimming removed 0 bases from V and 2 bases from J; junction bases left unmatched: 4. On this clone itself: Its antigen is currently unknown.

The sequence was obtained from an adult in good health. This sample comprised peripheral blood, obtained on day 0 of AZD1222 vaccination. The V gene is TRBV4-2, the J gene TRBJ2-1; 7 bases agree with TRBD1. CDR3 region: CASSQDKDRTYNEQFF. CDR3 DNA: TGTGCCAGCAGCCAAGATAAGGACAGGACCTACAATGAGCAGTTCTTC.